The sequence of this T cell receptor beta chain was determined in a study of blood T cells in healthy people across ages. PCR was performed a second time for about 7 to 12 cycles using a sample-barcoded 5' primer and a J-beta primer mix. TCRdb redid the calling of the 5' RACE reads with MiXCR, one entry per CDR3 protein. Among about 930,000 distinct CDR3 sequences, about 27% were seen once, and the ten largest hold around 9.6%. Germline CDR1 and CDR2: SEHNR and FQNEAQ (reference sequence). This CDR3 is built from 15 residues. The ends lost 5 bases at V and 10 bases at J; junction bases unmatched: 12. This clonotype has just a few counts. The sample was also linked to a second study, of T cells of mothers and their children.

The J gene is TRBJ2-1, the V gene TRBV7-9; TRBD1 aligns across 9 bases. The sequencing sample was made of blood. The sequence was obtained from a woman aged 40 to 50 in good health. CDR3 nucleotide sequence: TGTGCCAGCAGCCCCAGTCCCGGGACAGGGAAGGAGCAGTTCTTC. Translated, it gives CASSPSPGTGKEQFF.